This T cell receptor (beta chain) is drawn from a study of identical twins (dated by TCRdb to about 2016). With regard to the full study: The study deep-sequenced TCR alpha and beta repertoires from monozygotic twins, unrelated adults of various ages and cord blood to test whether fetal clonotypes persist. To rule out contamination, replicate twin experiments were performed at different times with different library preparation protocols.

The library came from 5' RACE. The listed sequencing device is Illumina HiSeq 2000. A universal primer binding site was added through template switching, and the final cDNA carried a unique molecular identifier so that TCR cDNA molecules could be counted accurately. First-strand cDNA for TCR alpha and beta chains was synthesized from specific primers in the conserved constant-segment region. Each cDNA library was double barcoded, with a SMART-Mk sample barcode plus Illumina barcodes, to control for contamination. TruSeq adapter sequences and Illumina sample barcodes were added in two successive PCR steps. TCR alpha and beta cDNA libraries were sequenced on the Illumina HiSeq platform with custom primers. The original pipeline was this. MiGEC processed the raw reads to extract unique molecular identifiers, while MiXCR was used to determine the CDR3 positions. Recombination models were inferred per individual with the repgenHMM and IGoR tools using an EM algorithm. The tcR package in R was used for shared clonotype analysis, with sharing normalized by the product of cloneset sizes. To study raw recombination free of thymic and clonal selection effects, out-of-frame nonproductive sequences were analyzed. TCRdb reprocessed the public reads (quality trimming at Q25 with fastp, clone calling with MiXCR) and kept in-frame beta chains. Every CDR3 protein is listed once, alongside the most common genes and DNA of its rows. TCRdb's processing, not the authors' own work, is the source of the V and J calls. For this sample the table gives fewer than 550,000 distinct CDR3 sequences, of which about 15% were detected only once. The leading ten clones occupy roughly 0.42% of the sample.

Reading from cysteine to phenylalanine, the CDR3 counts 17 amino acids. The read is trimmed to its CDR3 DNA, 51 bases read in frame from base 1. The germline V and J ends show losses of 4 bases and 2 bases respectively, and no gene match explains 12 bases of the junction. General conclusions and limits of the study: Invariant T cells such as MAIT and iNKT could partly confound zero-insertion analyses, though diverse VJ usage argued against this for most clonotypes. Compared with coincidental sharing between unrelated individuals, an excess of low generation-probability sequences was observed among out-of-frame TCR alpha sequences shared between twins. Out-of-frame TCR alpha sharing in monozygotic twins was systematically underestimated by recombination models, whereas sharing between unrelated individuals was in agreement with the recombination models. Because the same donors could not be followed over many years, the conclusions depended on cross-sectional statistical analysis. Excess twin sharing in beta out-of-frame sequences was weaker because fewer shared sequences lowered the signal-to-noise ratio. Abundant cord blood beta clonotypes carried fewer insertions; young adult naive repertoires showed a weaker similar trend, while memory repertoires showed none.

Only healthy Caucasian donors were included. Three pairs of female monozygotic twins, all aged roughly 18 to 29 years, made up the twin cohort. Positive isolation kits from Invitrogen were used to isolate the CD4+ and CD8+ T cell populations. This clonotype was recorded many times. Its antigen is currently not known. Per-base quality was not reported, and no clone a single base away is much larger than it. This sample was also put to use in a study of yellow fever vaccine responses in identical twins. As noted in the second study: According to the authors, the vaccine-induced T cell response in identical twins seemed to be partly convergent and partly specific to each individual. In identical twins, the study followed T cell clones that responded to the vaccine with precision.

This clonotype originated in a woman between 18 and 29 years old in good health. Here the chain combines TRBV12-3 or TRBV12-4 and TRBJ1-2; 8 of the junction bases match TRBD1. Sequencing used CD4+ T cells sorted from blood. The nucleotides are TGTGCCAGCAGTTCAGTAGGGCAGGGGGCGAAAAACTATGGCTACACCTTC. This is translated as CASSSVGQGAKNYGYTF.